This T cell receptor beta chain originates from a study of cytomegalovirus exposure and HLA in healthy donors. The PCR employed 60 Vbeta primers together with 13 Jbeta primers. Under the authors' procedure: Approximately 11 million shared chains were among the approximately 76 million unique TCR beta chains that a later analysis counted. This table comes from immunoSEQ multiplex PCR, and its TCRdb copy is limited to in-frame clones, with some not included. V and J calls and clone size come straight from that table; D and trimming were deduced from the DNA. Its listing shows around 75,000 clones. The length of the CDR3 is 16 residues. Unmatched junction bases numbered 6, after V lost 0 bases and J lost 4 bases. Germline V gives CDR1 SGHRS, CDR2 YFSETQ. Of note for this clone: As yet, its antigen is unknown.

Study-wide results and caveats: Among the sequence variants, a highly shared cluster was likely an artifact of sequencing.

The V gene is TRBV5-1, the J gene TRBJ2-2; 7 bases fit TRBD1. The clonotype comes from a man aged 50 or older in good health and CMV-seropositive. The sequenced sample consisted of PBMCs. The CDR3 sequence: CASSLEGAGGTGELFF. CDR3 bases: TGCGCCAGCAGCTTGGAGGGGGCAGGGGGCACCGGGGAGCTGTTTTTT.